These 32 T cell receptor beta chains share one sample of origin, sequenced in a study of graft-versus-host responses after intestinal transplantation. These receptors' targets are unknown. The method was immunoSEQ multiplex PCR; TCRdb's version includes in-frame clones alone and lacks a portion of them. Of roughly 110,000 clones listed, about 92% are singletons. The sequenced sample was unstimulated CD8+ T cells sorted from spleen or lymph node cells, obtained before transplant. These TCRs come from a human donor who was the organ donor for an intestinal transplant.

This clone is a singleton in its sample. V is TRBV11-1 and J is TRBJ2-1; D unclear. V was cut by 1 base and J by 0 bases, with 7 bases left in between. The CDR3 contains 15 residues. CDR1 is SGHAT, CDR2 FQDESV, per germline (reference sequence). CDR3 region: CASSLVRSSYNEQFF. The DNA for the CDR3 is TGTGCCAGCAGCTTAGTCCGCAGCTCCTACAATGAGCAGTTCTTC.

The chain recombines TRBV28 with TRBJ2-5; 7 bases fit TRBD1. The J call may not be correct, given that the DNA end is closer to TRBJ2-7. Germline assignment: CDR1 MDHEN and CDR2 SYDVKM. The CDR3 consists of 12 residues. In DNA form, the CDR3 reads TGTGCCAGCCAGCTGACAGGGTACGAGCAGTACTTC. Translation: CASQLTGYEQYF.

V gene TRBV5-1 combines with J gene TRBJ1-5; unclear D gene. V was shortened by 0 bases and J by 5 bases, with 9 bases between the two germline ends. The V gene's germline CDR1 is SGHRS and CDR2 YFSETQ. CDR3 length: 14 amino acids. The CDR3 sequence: CASSLVWRDQPQHF. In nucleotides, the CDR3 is TGCGCCAGCAGCTTGGTGTGGAGGGATCAGCCCCAGCATTTT.

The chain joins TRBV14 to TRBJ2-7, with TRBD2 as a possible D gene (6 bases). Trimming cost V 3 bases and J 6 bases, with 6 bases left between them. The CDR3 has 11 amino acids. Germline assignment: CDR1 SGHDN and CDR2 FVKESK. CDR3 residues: CASSQGGEQYF. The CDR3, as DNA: TGTGCCAGCAGCCAGGGGGGCGAGCAGTACTTC.

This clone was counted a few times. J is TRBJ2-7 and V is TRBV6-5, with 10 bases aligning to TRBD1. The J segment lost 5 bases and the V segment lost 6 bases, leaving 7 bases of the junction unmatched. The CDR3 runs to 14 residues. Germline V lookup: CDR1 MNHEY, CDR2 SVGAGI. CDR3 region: CASSLGQGVHEQYF. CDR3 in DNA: TGTGCCAGCAGCCTAGGACAGGGGGTGCACGAGCAGTACTTC.

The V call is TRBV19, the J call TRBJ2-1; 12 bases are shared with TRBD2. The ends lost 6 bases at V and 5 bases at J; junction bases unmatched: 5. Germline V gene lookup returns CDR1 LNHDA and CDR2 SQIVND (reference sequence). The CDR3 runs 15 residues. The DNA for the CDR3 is TGTGCCAGTAGCCCCCTAGCGGGAGGGCACAATGAGCAGTTCTTC. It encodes CASSPLAGGHNEQFF. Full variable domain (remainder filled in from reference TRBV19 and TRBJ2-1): DGGITQSPKYLFRKEGQNVTLSCEQNLNHDAMYWYRQDPGQGLRLIYYSQIVNDFQKGDIAEGYSVSREKKESFPLTVTSAQKNPTAFYLCASSPLAGGHNEQFFGPGTRLTVL.

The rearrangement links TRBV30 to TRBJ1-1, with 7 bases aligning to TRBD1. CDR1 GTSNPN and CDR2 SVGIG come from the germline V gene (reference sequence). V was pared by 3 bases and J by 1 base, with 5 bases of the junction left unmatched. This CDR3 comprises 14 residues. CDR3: CAWRGRGSNTEAFF. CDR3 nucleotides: TGTGCCTGGAGAGGCAGGGGGTCGAACACTGAAGCTTTCTTT.

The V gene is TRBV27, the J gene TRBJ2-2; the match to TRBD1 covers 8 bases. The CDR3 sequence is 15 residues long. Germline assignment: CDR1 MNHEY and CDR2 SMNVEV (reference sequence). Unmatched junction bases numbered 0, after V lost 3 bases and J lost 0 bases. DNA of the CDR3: TGTGCCAGCAGTTTGACAGGGGCGAACACCGGGGAGCTGTTTTTT. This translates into CASSLTGANTGELFF.

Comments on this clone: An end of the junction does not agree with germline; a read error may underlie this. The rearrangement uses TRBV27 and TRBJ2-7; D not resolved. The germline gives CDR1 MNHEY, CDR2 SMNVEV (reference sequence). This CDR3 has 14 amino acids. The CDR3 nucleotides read TGTGCCAGCAGTTTGGGGATGAGCTCCTACGGGCAGTACTTC. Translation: CASSLGMSSYGQYF.

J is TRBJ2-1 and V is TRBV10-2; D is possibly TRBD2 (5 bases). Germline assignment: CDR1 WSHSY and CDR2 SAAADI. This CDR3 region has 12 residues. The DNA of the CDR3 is TGCGCGAGCGGCGGCGGCTACAATGAGCAGTTCTTC. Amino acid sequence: CASGGGYNEQFF.

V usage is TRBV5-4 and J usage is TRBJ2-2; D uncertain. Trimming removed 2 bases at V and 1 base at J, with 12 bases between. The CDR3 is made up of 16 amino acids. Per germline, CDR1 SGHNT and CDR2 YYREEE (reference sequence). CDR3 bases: TGTGCCAGCAGCTTACCCAACAGACAGAACACCGGGGAGCTGTTTTTT. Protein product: CASSLPNRQNTGELFF.

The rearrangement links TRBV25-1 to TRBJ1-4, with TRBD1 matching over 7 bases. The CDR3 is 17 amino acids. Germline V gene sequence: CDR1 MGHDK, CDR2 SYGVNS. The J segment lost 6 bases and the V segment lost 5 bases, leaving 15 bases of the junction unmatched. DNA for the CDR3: TGTGCCAGCAGTTTCGTGAGCCAGGGGGAGTTGGATGAAAAACTGTTTTTT. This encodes CASSFVSQGELDEKLFF.

In DNA form, the CDR3 reads TGTGCCAGCAGCTTAGCGGGGGACTCCTACGAGCAGTACTTC. Its protein is CASSLAGDSYEQYF. V gene TRBV7-8 combines with J gene TRBJ2-5; possibly TRBD1 or TRBD2 for D (5 bases each). The J call could be wrong; TRBJ2-7 is a better fit for the DNA end. The CDR3 is 14 amino acids. Per the germline V gene, CDR1 is SGHVS and CDR2 is FQNEAQ.

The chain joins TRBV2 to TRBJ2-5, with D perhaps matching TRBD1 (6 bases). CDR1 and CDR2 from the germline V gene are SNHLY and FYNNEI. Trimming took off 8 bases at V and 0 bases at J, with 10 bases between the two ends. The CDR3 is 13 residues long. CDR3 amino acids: CASADRNQETQYF. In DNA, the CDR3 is TGTGCCAGCGCGGACAGAAACCAAGAGACCCAGTACTTC. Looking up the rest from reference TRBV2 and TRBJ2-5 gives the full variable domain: EPEVTQTPSHQVTQMGQEVILRCVPISNHLYFYWYRQILGQKVEFLVSFYNNEISEKSEIFDDQFSVERPDGSNFTLKIRSTKLEDSAMYFCASADRNQETQYFGPGTRLLVL.

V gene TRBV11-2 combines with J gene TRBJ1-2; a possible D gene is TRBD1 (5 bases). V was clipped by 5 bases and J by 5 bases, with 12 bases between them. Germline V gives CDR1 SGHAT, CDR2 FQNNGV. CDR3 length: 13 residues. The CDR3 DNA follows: TGTGCCAGCAGCCCCGGGACGGTGTATGGCTACACCTTC. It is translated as CASSPGTVYGYTF.

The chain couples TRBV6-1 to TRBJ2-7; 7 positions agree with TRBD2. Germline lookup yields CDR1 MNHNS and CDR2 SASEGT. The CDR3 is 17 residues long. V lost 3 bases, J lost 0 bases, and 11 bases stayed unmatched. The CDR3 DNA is TGTGCCAGCAGTGAGGACGGGGACTACATATTCTCCTACGAGCAGTACTTC. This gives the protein CASSEDGDYIFSYEQYF.

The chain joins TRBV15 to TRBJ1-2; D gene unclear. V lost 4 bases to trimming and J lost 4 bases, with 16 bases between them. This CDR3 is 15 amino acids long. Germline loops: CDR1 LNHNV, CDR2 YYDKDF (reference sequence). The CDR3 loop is CATSTPNKFSYGYTF. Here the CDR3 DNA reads TGTGCCACCAGCACCCCAAATAAGTTTAGCTATGGCTACACCTTC.

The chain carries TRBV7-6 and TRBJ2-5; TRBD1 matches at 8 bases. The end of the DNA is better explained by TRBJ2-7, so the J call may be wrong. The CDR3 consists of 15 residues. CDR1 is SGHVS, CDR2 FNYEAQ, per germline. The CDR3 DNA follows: TGTGCCAGCAGCTTAGGGACAGGGTTTTTTTACGAGCAGTACTTC. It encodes CASSLGTGFFYEQYF.

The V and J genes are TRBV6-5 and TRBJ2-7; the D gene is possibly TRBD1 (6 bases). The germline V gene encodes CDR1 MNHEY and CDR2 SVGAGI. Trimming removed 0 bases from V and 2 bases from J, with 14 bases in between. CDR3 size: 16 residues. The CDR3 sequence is CASSYSIRGKTYEQYF. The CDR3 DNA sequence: TGTGCCAGCAGTTACTCTATCAGGGGTAAAACCTACGAGCAGTACTTC.

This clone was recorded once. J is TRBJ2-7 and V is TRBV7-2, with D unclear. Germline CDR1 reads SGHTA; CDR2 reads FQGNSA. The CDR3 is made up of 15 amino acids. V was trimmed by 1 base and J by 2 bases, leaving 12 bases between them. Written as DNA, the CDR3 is TGTGCCAGCAGCTTAGAGGTTCTAGAACCCTACGAGCAGTACTTC. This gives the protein CASSLEVLEPYEQYF.

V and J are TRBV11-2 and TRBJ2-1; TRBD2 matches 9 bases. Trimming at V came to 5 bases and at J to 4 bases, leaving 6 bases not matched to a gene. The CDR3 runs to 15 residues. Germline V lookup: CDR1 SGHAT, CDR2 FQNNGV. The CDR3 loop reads CASSPGTSPYNEQFF. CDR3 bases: TGTGCCAGCAGCCCGGGGACTAGCCCATACAATGAGCAGTTCTTC.

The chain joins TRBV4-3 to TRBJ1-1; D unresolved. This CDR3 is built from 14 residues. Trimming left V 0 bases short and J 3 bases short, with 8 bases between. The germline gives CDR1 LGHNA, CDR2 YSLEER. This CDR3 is CASSQDGGYTEAFF. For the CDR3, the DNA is TGCGCCAGCAGCCAAGATGGAGGGTACACTGAAGCTTTCTTT.

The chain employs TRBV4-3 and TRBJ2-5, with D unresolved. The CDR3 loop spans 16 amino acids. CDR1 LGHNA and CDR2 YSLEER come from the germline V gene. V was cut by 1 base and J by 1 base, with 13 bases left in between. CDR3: CASSQVLGWAQETQYF. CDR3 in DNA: TGCGCCAGCAGCCAAGTGTTAGGGTGGGCCCAAGAGACCCAGTACTTC.

For the CDR3, the DNA is TGCAGCGTTGACGGGGGCGCGATCAATGGCTACACCTTC. It codes for CSVDGGAINGYTF. V gene TRBV29-1 combines with J gene TRBJ1-2, with TRBD1 as a possible D gene (6 bases). Germline V gene sequence: CDR1 SQVTM, CDR2 ANQGSEA. V was trimmed by 3 bases and J by 6 bases, leaving 14 bases between them. This CDR3 contains 13 residues.

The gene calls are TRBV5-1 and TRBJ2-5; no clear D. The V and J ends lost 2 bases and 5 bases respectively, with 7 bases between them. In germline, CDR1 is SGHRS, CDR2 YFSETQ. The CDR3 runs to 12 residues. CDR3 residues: CASSFNRETQYF. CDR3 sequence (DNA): TGCGCCAGCAGCTTCAATAGGGAGACCCAGTACTTC.

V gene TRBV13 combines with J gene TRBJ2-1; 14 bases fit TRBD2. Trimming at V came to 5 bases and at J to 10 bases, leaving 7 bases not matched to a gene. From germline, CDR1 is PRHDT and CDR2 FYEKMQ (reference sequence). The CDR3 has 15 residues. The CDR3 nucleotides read TGTGCCAGCAGCCCGGGACTAGCGGGAGCCTGGGAGCAGTTCTTC. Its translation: CASSPGLAGAWEQFF.

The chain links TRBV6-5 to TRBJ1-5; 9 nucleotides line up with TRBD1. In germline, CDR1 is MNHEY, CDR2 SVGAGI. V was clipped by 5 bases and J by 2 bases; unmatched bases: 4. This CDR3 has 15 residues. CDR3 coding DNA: TGTGCCAGCAGTCTGGGACAGGGTGGCAATCAGCCCCAGCATTTT. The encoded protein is CASSLGQGGNQPQHF.

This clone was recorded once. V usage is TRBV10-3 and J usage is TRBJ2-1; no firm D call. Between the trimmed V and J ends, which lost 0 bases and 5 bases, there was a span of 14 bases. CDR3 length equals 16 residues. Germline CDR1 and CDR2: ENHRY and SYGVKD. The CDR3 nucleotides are TGTGCCATCAGTGAGTCAGATCCCGCGACTCACAATGAGCAGTTCTTC. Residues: CAISESDPATHNEQFF.

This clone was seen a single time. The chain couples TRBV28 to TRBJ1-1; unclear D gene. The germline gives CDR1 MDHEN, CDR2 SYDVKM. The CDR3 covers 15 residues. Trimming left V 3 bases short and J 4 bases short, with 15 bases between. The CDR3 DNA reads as TGTGCCAGCAGTTTCGGGGAGGGCTGGGGCACTGAAGCTTTCTTT. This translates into CASSFGEGWGTEAFF.

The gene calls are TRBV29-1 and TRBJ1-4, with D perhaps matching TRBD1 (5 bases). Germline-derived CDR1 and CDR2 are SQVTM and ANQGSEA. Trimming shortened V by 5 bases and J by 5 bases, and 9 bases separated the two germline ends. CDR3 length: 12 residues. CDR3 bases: TGCAGCGTTCGGGGGATCAATGAAAAACTGTTTTTT. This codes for CSVRGINEKLFF.

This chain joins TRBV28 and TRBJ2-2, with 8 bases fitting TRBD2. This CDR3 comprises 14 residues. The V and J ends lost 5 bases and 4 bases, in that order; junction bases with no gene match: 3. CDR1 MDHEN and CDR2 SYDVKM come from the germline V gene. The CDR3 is CASSAAGATGELFF. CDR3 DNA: TGTGCCAGCAGTGCAGCGGGAGCCACCGGGGAGCTGTTTTTT.

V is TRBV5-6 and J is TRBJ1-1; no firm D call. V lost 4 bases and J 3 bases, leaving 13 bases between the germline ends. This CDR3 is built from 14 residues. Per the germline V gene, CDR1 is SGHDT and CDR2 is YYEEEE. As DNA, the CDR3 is TGTGCCAGCAGCCCGGTGGTCCGGGACACTGAAGCTTTCTTT. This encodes CASSPVVRDTEAFF.